These T cell receptor beta chains were read from a single sample in a study of T cell responses to AZD1222 COVID-19 vaccine. Data came from immunoSEQ multiplex PCR; TCRdb stores just in-frame clones and leaves some out. The sample comprises about 130,000 clones, roughly nine tenths of which are singletons, and over 2.5% rests with the top ten. The input for sequencing was peripheral blood, taken on day 0 of AZD1222 vaccination. The receptor set was obtained from an adult in good health. Both conserved end residues are part of each CDR3. The order of the fields is V gene, CDR3 protein.

>TRBV19
CASSIVGYSNQPQHF
>TRBV21-1
CASSNGGGSNQPQHF
>TRBV5-1
CASSLATGPYGYTF
>TRBV4-2
CASSHTIPGLGGTEAFF
>TRBV5-1
CASSPDGDYGYTF
>TRBV24-1
CATSDFRDEGPKINQPQHF
>TRBV6-5
CASSSYSNQPQHF
>TRBV29-1
CSVGNQPQHF
>TRBV12-3/TRBV12-4
CASSFGSGYTF
>TRBV6-1
CASIQGRNNSPLHF
>TRBV19
CASSSGGNSGNTIYF
>TRBV2
CASTKSGTVSYEQYF
>TRBV5-1
CASSYRSDSEAFF
>TRBV7-8
CASSAGRVFQETQYF
>TRBV27
CASKYRPTAAYGYTF
>TRBV2
CASYPGLADTGELFF
>TRBV6-6
CASSPVGTSGASKETQYF
>TRBV5-1
CASSLAPSGEQYF
>TRBV3-1/TRBV3-2
CASSLTGSGNTIYF
>TRBV7-9
CASSLAEVGAGYTF
>TRBV2
CASIPPDGNTIYF
>TRBV7-7
CASSSLVSGTDTQYF
>TRBV7-9
CASSLSKDQPQHF
>TRBV7-2
CASSLSGAVGYTF
>TRBV2
CASTPVEATNEKLFF
>TRBV27
CASSLEGAGELFF
>TRBV20-1
CSARMNTEAFF
>TRBV9
CASSAKGAGQSPYGYTF
>TRBV19
CASSPPQGRNSPLHF
>TRBV6-5
CASIQGQGYEKLFF
>TRBV29-1
CSVDGGGNTIYF
>TRBV27
CASSLAGRDTEAFF
>TRBV3-1/TRBV3-2
CASSRDQVRAGNTIYF
>TRBV19
CASRGTAWNTEAFF
>TRBV18
CASSPPSGSSYEQYF
>TRBV28
CASNSVRTEAFF
>TRBV2
CASSEQGIRNQPQHF
>TRBV16
CASSPPGTSSYNEQFF
>TRBV19
CASSIPTGTGANVLTF
>TRBV14
CASSLYREQLGNTEAFF
>TRBV3-1/TRBV3-2
CASRLQRDTEAFF
>TRBV2
CASSRGSYEQYF
>TRBV5-1
CASSFGWAKDNYGYTF
>TRBV2
CASSAAGDNSPLHF
>TRBV10-3
CAISETSGDTQYF
>TRBV6-6
CASSYSGGEQFF
>TRBV5-1
CASSSKAGGEAFF
>TRBV27
CASSFVGKRERDIQYF
>TRBV14
CASSQEALAGYEQYF
>TRBV9
CASSSGTSLDTQYF
>TRBV3-1/TRBV3-2
CASSQELGRTGQETQYF
>TRBV21-1
CASSKKIQEAGAIGETQYF
>TRBV4-3
CASSQERQGVEQFF
>TRBV7-6
CASSLEPLDEQYF
>TRBV20-1
CSASRGGDNSPLHF
>TRBV7-2
CASSSRQGNQPQHF
>TRBV6-5
CASSPIGGPYEQYF
>TRBV4-2
CASSHVGQQPQHF
>TRBV5-1
CASSLEVTGELFF